The entry below describes one TCR beta chain. The sample belongs to a study of blood T cell repertoires in COVID-19. Overall study context: PBMCs, B-cell-depleted T cells, or T cells provided the cDNA or gDNA that made up the material.

V shed 10 bases and J shed 0 bases, with 7 bases lying between them. Germline V gene lookup returns CDR1 MDHEN and CDR2 SYDVKM. The length of the CDR3 is 12 residues. Profiling relied on immunoSEQ multiplex PCR, and the TCRdb table lists in-frame clones only, not all of them. This sample has about 310,000 clones, with about 90% found just once. The sample was peripheral blood. This sequence was found in a woman aged 45 to 65 who had recovered from COVID-19. This chain connects TRBV28 to TRBJ1-3; D not certain. CDR3 region: CAITNSGNTIYF. In DNA form, the CDR3 reads TGTGCCATCACTAACTCTGGAAACACCATATATTTT.